This is a list of T cell receptor beta chains from one sample in a study of blood T cell repertoires in COVID-19. This table comes from immunoSEQ multiplex PCR, and its TCRdb copy is limited to in-frame clones, with some not included. Among about 29,000 clones listed, roughly 90% were seen once. The sequenced sample consisted of peripheral blood. Source of these receptors: a human donor in a cohort sampled during active COVID-19. Both conserved end residues are part of each CDR3. The D gene is left open where the match is weak. Size tells how often a clone was seen (once, few, many) or the class of an expanded clone, and some rows leave it out.

clone_size: NA; v_call: TRBV19; j_call: TRBJ2-7; d_call: TRBD1; cdr3_aa: CASSWTGGYEQYF; cdr3_nt: TGTGCCAGTAGTTGGACAGGGGGTTACGAGCAGTACTTC
clone_size: few; v_call: TRBV5-1; j_call: TRBJ2-1; d_call: TRBD1; cdr3_aa: CASGGQNEQFF; cdr3_nt: TGCGCCAGCGGGGGACAGAATGAGCAGTTCTTC
clone_size: NA; v_call: TRBV4-2; j_call: TRBJ1-1; d_call: NA; cdr3_aa: CASSQVSPDTEAFF; cdr3_nt: TGTGCCAGCAGCCAGGTCTCCCCGGACACTGAAGCTTTCTTT
clone_size: NA; v_call: TRBV6-5; j_call: TRBJ2-7; d_call: NA; cdr3_aa: CASRSSYEQYF; cdr3_nt: TGTGCCAGCAGGAGCTCCTACGAGCAGTACTTC
clone_size: NA; v_call: TRBV6-5; j_call: TRBJ1-1; d_call: NA; cdr3_aa: CASSTGSGTEAFF; cdr3_nt: TGTGCCAGCAGTACCGGGAGCGGCACTGAAGCTTTCTTT
clone_size: NA; v_call: TRBV19; j_call: TRBJ2-7; d_call: TRBD2; cdr3_aa: CASRPRGGSYEQYF; cdr3_nt: TGTGCCAGTAGACCACGGGGGGGATCCTACGAGCAGTACTTC
clone_size: NA; v_call: TRBV7-2; j_call: TRBJ2-7; d_call: NA; cdr3_aa: CASSLGQGINEQYF; cdr3_nt: TGTGCCAGCAGCTTAGGGCAGGGAATAAACGAGCAGTACTTC
clone_size: NA; v_call: TRBV18; j_call: TRBJ2-3; d_call: NA; cdr3_aa: CASSPRQASTDTQYF; cdr3_nt: TGTGCCAGCTCACCACGCCAGGCTAGCACAGATACGCAGTATTTT
clone_size: NA; v_call: TRBV7-8; j_call: TRBJ2-1; d_call: NA; cdr3_aa: CASSLGRYNEQFF; cdr3_nt: TGTGCCAGCAGCTTAGGCCGGTACAATGAGCAGTTCTTC
clone_size: NA; v_call: TRBV2; j_call: TRBJ1-2; d_call: TRBD1; cdr3_aa: CASSRQGNYGYTF; cdr3_nt: TGTGCCAGCAGTAGACAGGGTAACTATGGCTACACCTTC
clone_size: NA; v_call: TRBV11-3; j_call: TRBJ2-7; d_call: NA; cdr3_aa: CASSLKWGAGYEQYF; cdr3_nt: TGTGCCAGCAGCTTAAAATGGGGCGCAGGCTACGAGCAGTACTTC
clone_size: NA; v_call: TRBV4-2; j_call: TRBJ2-7; d_call: NA; cdr3_aa: CASSQGSGTYEQYF; cdr3_nt: TGTGCCAGCAGCCAAGGATCAGGTACCTACGAGCAGTACTTC
clone_size: once; v_call: TRBV5-1; j_call: TRBJ2-5; d_call: NA; cdr3_aa: CASRSGRSLETQYF; cdr3_nt: TGCGCCAGCAGGTCGGGGAGGTCGTTAGAGACCCAGTACTTC
clone_size: once; v_call: TRBV7-2; j_call: TRBJ2-5; d_call: NA; cdr3_aa: CASSRDSQETQYF; cdr3_nt: TGTGCCAGCAGCCGGGACTCCCAAGAGACCCAGTACTTC
clone_size: NA; v_call: TRBV6-5; j_call: TRBJ1-1; d_call: NA; cdr3_aa: CASSRRVGTEAFF; cdr3_nt: TGTGCCAGCAGCCGCAGGGTGGGCACTGAAGCTTTCTTT
clone_size: NA; v_call: TRBV5-6; j_call: TRBJ1-2; d_call: NA; cdr3_aa: CASSLVGGRYGYTF; cdr3_nt: TGTGCCAGCAGCTTGGTTGGAGGGCGGTATGGCTACACCTTC
clone_size: NA; v_call: TRBV5-4; j_call: TRBJ2-3; d_call: TRBD2; cdr3_aa: CASSLPPSGGTDTQYF; cdr3_nt: TGTGCCAGCAGCTTGCCGCCCAGCGGGGGAACAGATACGCAGTATTTT
clone_size: NA; v_call: TRBV6-5; j_call: TRBJ2-3; d_call: TRBD2; cdr3_aa: CASRPGTSGTDTQYF; cdr3_nt: TGTGCCAGCAGACCCGGGACTAGCGGGACAGATACGCAGTATTTT
clone_size: NA; v_call: TRBV9; j_call: TRBJ2-3; d_call: NA; cdr3_aa: CASSADISSSTDTQYF; cdr3_nt: TGTGCCAGCAGCGCGGACATTTCGTCTAGCACAGATACGCAGTATTTT
clone_size: NA; v_call: TRBV3-1/TRBV3-2; j_call: TRBJ2-6; d_call: TRBD2; cdr3_aa: CASSQGTSGGFHSGANVLTF; cdr3_nt: TGTGCCAGCAGCCAAGGGACTAGCGGGGGGTTCCACTCTGGGGCCAACGTCCTGACTTTC
clone_size: NA; v_call: TRBV5-1; j_call: TRBJ1-4; d_call: NA; cdr3_aa: CASSRGGNDEKLFF; cdr3_nt: TGCGCCAGCAGCCGGGGAGGGAACGACGAGAAACTGTTTTTT
clone_size: once; v_call: TRBV21-1; j_call: TRBJ1-1; d_call: NA; cdr3_aa: CASSKARGMNTEAFF; cdr3_nt: TGTGCCAGCAGCAAAGCCCGGGGGATGAACACTGAAGCTTTCTTT
clone_size: once; v_call: TRBV7-2; j_call: TRBJ1-2; d_call: TRBD1; cdr3_aa: CASSLEGGRGRSVGYTF; cdr3_nt: TGTGCCAGCAGCTTAGAGGGGGGCAGGGGGCGGTCGGTTGGCTACACCTTC
clone_size: NA; v_call: TRBV21-1; j_call: TRBJ1-1; d_call: NA; cdr3_aa: CASSTGGGATEAFF; cdr3_nt: TGTGCCAGCAGCACGGGCGGGGGCGCGACTGAAGCTTTCTTT
clone_size: NA; v_call: TRBV29-1; j_call: TRBJ1-1; d_call: TRBD1; cdr3_aa: CSVAWDRETEAFF; cdr3_nt: TGCAGCGTAGCTTGGGACAGGGAAACTGAAGCTTTCTTT
clone_size: few; v_call: TRBV6-5; j_call: TRBJ1-5; d_call: TRBD1; cdr3_aa: CASRSGQGNQPQHF; cdr3_nt: TGTGCCAGCAGATCGGGACAGGGGAATCAGCCCCAGCATTTT
clone_size: NA; v_call: TRBV11-2; j_call: TRBJ2-5; d_call: TRBD1; cdr3_aa: CASRHSGGGETQYF; cdr3_nt: TGTGCCAGCAGACATTCAGGGGGCGGGGAGACCCAGTACTTC
clone_size: NA; v_call: TRBV5-8; j_call: TRBJ2-2; d_call: NA; cdr3_aa: CASSFGAGGELFF; cdr3_nt: TGTGCCAGCAGCTTTGGGGCCGGCGGGGAGCTGTTTTTT
clone_size: few; v_call: TRBV3-1/TRBV3-2; j_call: TRBJ2-1; d_call: TRBD2; cdr3_aa: CASSSRGARYNEQFF; cdr3_nt: TGTGCCAGCAGCTCGCGGGGGGCCCGCTACAATGAGCAGTTCTTC
clone_size: NA; v_call: TRBV19; j_call: TRBJ2-1; d_call: NA; cdr3_aa: CASSTGAAYNEQFF; cdr3_nt: TGTGCCAGTAGTACGGGAGCTGCCTACAATGAGCAGTTCTTC
clone_size: NA; v_call: TRBV30; j_call: TRBJ2-5; d_call: TRBD2; cdr3_aa: CAWSLSLAGDRETQYF; cdr3_nt: TGTGCCTGGAGTCTCTCCCTAGCGGGGGATAGAGAGACCCAGTACTTC